A selection of T cell receptor beta chains follows, all from one sample in a study of blood T cell repertoires in COVID-19. Data came from immunoSEQ multiplex PCR; TCRdb stores just in-frame clones and leaves some out. The table has under 250,000 clones, roughly nine tenths seen once. What was sequenced was PBMCs or T cells enriched from blood (not recorded which). The source is a man aged 30 to 45 who had recovered from COVID-19. Both conserved end residues are part of each CDR3. D genes are given only for firm matches.

D gene	V gene	J gene	CDR3 DNA	CDR3 protein
.	TRBV6-6	TRBJ1-6	TGTGCCAGCAGTTACCTTGAGGGTTCGCCCCTCCACTTT	CASSYLEGSPLHF
.	TRBV12-5	TRBJ1-1	TGTGCTAGTGCCACCCCCGTGCGGGACTTAAAAAAAGCTTTCTTT	CASATPVRDLKKAFF
TRBD1	TRBV5-5	TRBJ1-5	TGTGCCAGCAGCTTAGGGGGCGGAGGTCAGCCCCAGCATTTT	CASSLGGGGQPQHF
TRBD1	TRBV10-3	TRBJ1-1	TGTGCCATCAGTCCTCAGGGGGGAGACACTGAAGCTTTCTTT	CAISPQGGDTEAFF
.	TRBV28	TRBJ2-7	TGTGCCAGCAGTCACGGATGGCGGGACAGCTACGAGCAGTACTTC	CASSHGWRDSYEQYF
.	TRBV18	TRBJ2-3	TGTGCCAGCTCACGACCGACTGGCACAGATACGCAGTATTTT	CASSRPTGTDTQYF
.	TRBV7-6	TRBJ1-1	TGTGCCAGCAGCTACCGCGGGGGGGCAGTCAACACTGAAGCTTTCTTT	CASSYRGGAVNTEAFF
.	TRBV7-8	TRBJ2-4	TGTGCCAGCAGCTTATATGATGGGGGCGGCAAAAACATTCAGTACTTC	CASSLYDGGGKNIQYF
.	TRBV7-2	TRBJ1-1	TGTGCCAGCAGCTTAGGTCGGCAGGCTGAAGCTTTCTTT	CASSLGRQAEAFF
.	TRBV5-5	TRBJ2-3	TGTGCCAGCAGCGCACGGCCGGAGCCCACAGATACGCAGTATTTT	CASSARPEPTDTQYF
.	TRBV10-3	TRBJ1-2	TGTGCCATCAAGGGGGATTCCGGAACCGGATTTTTC	CAIKGDSGTGFF
.	TRBV4-3	TRBJ1-2	TGCGCCAGCAGCCAAGATCGACGGTTTGGAGGCTATGGCTACACCTTC	CASSQDRRFGGYGYTF